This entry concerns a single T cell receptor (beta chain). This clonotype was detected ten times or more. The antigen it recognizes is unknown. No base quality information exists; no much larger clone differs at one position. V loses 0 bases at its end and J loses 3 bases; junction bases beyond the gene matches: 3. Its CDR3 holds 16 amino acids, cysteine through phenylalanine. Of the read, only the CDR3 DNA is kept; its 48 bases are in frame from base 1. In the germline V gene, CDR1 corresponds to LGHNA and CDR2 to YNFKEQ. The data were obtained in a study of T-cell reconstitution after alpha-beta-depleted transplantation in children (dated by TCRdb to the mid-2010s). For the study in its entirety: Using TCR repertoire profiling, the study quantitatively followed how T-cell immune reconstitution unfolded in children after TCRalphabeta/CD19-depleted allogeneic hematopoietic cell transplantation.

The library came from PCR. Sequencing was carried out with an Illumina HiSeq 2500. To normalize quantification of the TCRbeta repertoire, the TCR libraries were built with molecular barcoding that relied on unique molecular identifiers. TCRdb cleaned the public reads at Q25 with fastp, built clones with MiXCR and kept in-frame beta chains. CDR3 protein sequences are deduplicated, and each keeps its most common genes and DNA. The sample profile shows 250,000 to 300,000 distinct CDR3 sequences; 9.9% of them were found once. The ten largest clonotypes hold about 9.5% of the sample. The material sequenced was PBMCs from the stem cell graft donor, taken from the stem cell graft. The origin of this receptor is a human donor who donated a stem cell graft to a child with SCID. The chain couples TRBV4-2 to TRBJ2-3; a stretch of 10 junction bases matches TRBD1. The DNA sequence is TGTGCCAGCAGCCAAGAAGGACAGGGGGAAACAGATACGCAGTATTTT. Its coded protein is CASSQEGQGETDTQYF.